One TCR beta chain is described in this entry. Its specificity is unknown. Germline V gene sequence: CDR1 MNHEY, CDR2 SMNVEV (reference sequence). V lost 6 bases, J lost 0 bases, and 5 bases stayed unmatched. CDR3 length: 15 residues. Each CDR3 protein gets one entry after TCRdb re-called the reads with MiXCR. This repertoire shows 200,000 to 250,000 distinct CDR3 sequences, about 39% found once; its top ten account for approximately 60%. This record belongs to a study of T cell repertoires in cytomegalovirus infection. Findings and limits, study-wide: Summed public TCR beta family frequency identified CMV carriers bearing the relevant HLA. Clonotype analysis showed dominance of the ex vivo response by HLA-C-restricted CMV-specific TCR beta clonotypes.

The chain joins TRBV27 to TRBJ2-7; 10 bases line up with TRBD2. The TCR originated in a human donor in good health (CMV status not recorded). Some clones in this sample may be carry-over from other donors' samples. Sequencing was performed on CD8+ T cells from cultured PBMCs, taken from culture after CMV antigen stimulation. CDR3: CASRERGGSSYEQYF. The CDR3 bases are TGTGCCAGCAGAGAGCGGGGGGGATCCTCCTACGAGCAGTACTTC.